The entry below gives a single TCR beta chain sequence along with its context. Its matching antigen is unknown. This specimen comes from a study of OX40 agonist ivuxolimab in advanced cancers. Background on the study: As their treatment, patients were administered ivuxolimab, an agonistic anti-OX40 (CD134) antibody. Partial responses were achieved by three patients, one with hepatocellular carcinoma and two with cutaneous melanoma.

TCRdb's copy holds only in-frame clones and misses some; the assay was immunoSEQ multiplex PCR. The data hold 35,000 to 40,000 clones, with around 86% observed a single time. Autoimmune disease history or systemic immunosuppression led to patients being barred. Study-wide results and limits: Clonal expansion by week 6 occurred in CD4+ and CD8+ blood T cells (at 0.1 to 3.0 mg/kg).

The CDR3 sequence is 15 residues long. The germline V gene has CDR1 LNHDA and CDR2 SQIVND (reference sequence). V lost 6 bases, J lost 5 bases, and 10 bases stayed unmatched. The J gene is TRBJ2-5, the V gene TRBV19; 9 nucleotides match TRBD2. The TCR comes from an adult with an advanced solid tumor such as melanoma, head and neck, liver or kidney cancer. This specimen consisted of CD4+ or CD8+ T cells sorted from blood, obtained in a trial of the OX40 agonist ivuxolimab. The CDR3, as DNA: TGTGCCAGTAGGTCAACGCGGGGGGGCAAGGAGACCCAGTACTTC. Amino acids: CASRSTRGGKETQYF.